These 20 T cell receptor beta chains originate from one sample sequenced in a study of blood T cell repertoires in COVID-19. The repertoire was sequenced with immunoSEQ multiplex PCR; TCRdb's copy has only in-frame clones and lacks some. The sample contains over 200,000 clones, about 90% of which appear only once. Source material: peripheral blood. These receptors came from a man aged 30 to 39 with acute or convalescent COVID-19.

The chain couples TRBV6-5 to TRBJ1-2; no reliable D call. This CDR3 comprises 13 residues. The V end was cut by 10 bases, the J end by 8 bases, with 20 bases between. Germline V gene sequence: CDR1 MNHEY, CDR2 SVGAGI. The CDR3 DNA follows: TGTGCCACCCCCGAGGGCCCAGGTGGAGGCTACACCTTC. It is translated as CATPEGPGGGYTF.

This clone was picked up one time. The chain has TRBV5-4 and TRBJ1-4; D is unclear. This CDR3 comprises 15 residues. Germline assignment: CDR1 SGHNT and CDR2 YYREEE (reference sequence). Trimming took 0 bases from V and 5 from J, leaving 11 bases between them. The CDR3 reads CASSLEPSRNEKLFF. The CDR3, as DNA: TGTGCCAGCAGCTTGGAACCTTCGAGGAATGAAAAACTGTTTTTT.

This chain connects TRBV29-1 to TRBJ2-5; tentatively, D is TRBD1 (5 bases). The germline V gene has CDR1 SQVTM and CDR2 ANQGSEA. The V end was cut by 4 bases, the J end by 1 base, with 10 bases between. The CDR3 runs to 13 residues. The CDR3 bases are TGCAGCGTTGGACTTAGGGGCCAAGAGACCCAGTACTTC. Its translation: CSVGLRGQETQYF.

CDR3 loop: CASSLLGLAGVLQFF. CDR3 in DNA: TGTGCCAGTAGCTTACTGGGACTAGCGGGAGTATTGCAGTTCTTC. The chain uses TRBV19 and TRBJ2-1; 14 bases are shared with TRBD2. CDR1 and CDR2 from the germline V gene are LNHDA and SQIVND (reference sequence). J lost 12 bases, V lost 6 bases, and 10 bases had no gene match. The CDR3 consists of 15 residues.

The V gene is TRBV7-6, the J gene TRBJ2-2, with TRBD2 matching over 8 bases. With V trimmed by 2 bases and J by 4 bases, 6 bases remained unmatched. Germline CDR1 and CDR2: SGHVS and FNYEAQ. The CDR3 spans 16 residues. Here the CDR3 DNA reads TGTGCCAGCAGCTTAATTAGCGGGGCGGTCACCGGGGAGCTGTTTTTT. Translation: CASSLISGAVTGELFF.

The gene calls are TRBV6-6 and TRBJ1-1; 9 bases are shared with TRBD1. This CDR3 spans 14 amino acids. J lost 4 bases, V lost 6 bases, and 6 bases had no gene match. Germline assignment: CDR1 MNHNY and CDR2 SVGAGI (reference sequence). The CDR3 loop reads CASRTGGSGTEAFF. CDR3 in DNA: TGTGCCAGCAGGACAGGGGGTTCGGGCACTGAAGCTTTCTTT.

This sequence joins TRBV6-5 and TRBJ1-5, with 7 bases matching TRBD1. V lost 0 bases, J lost 10 bases, and 6 bases stayed unmatched. The CDR3 consists of 14 residues. Germline V gives CDR1 MNHEY, CDR2 SVGAGI. Here the CDR3 reads CASSYSQGVGPQHF. The CDR3 DNA follows: TGTGCCAGCAGTTACTCGCAGGGGGTGGGTCCCCAGCATTTT.

The chain carries TRBV5-1 and TRBJ2-1, with 8 nucleotides matching TRBD2. Trimming removed 2 bases from V and 4 bases from J; junction bases left unmatched: 5. The germline CDR1 and CDR2 sequences are SGHRS and YFSETQ. This CDR3 comprises 15 residues. The CDR3 reads CASSLIGGAYNEQFF. The CDR3 nucleotides read TGCGCCAGCAGCTTAATCGGGGGGGCTTACAATGAGCAGTTCTTC.

This chain connects TRBV24-1 to TRBJ2-5; possible D gene TRBD2, 6 bases. The CDR3 covers 14 residues. Trimming cost V 5 bases and J 1 base, with 10 bases left between them. The germline CDR1 and CDR2 sequences are KGHDR and SFDVKD. CDR3 in DNA: TGTGCCACCAGTGGGTTCGGGGGCCAAGAGACCCAGTACTTC. Amino acids: CATSGFGGQETQYF.

This rearrangement joins TRBV18 to TRBJ2-1, with TRBD2 matching over 9 bases. The junction had 6 bases not matched to a gene; V was cut back by 2 bases and J by 10 bases. The germline gives CDR1 KGHSH, CDR2 LQKENI. The CDR3 spans 14 residues. The CDR3 loop reads CASSPVGGRGEQFF. In DNA form, the CDR3 reads TGTGCCAGCTCACCAGTCGGCGGGAGGGGAGAGCAGTTCTTC. Together with reference TRBV18 and TRBJ2-1, the CDR3 gives the full variable domain: NAGVMQNPRHLVRRRGQEARLRCSPMKGHSHVYWYRQLPEEGLKFMVYLQKENIIDESGMPKERFSAEFPKEGPSILRIQQVVRGDSAAYFCASSPVGGRGEQFFGPGTRLTVL.

The V gene is TRBV5-1, the J gene TRBJ1-2; TRBD1 might be the D (6 bases). V dropped 4 bases and J dropped 6 bases, with 13 bases sitting between them. CDR3 length: 13 amino acids. Germline CDR1 is SGHRS and CDR2 is YFSETQ. In DNA, the CDR3 is TGCGCCAGCAGCGCCCGGGACAAGGATGGCTACACCTTC. This encodes CASSARDKDGYTF. The variable domain in full, with the rest retrieved from reference TRBV5-1 and TRBJ1-2, is KAGVTQTPRYLIKTRGQQVTLSCSPISGHRSVSWYQQTPGQGLQFLFEYFSETQRNKGNFPGRFSGRQFSNSRSEMNVSTLELGDSALYLCASSARDKDGYTFGSGTRLTVV.

The chain is built from TRBV4-2 and TRBJ2-7; 8 bases agree with TRBD2. This CDR3 contains 18 residues. Trimming took 0 bases from V and 4 from J; bases not matched to a gene: 14. Germline assignment: CDR1 LGHNA and CDR2 YNFKEQ. CDR3 DNA sequence: TGTGCCAGCAGCCAAGAAGGGACGGGAGGGCCTTTATGGTACGAGCAGTACTTC. It translates to CASSQEGTGGPLWYEQYF.

The V gene is TRBV11-3, the J gene TRBJ2-1, with TRBD2 matching over 10 bases. The germline V gene encodes CDR1 SGHNT and CDR2 YENEEA. V trimming: 4 bases; J trimming: 2 bases; junction bases outside the gene matches: 5. The CDR3 consists of 16 residues. CDR3 amino acids: CASSSSTSGTYNEQFF. As DNA, the CDR3 is TGTGCCAGCAGCTCCTCCACTAGCGGGACCTACAATGAGCAGTTCTTC.

This clone appeared a few times. The chain couples TRBV5-8 to TRBJ1-1; D is unresolved. The CDR3 extends over 14 amino acids. V lost 2 bases to trimming and J lost 3 bases, with 11 bases between them. Germline V lookup: CDR1 SGHTS, CDR2 YDEGEE. The CDR3 spells CASSFIPGDTEAFF. The CDR3 DNA follows: TGTGCCAGCAGCTTTATCCCGGGAGACACTGAAGCTTTCTTT.

The chain recombines TRBV5-4 with TRBJ2-1; 7 nucleotides line up with TRBD1. Germline values: CDR1 SGHNT, CDR2 YYREEE (reference sequence). The V segment lost 0 bases and the J segment 3 bases; nucleotides outside the gene matches: 18. This CDR3 is built from 20 residues. This chain's CDR3 is CASSLDGTAKTGPFYNEQFF. The CDR3 nucleotides are TGTGCCAGCAGCTTGGATGGGACAGCTAAGACGGGACCGTTCTACAATGAGCAGTTCTTC.

The CDR3 reads CASRKGTSWYQETQYF. CDR3 in DNA: TGTGCCAGCAGAAAGGGGACTAGTTGGTACCAAGAGACCCAGTACTTC. V gene TRBV11-1 combines with J gene TRBJ2-5; 8 positions match TRBD2. V shed 6 bases, J shed 0 bases, and the junction held 9 bases outside the gene matches. Germline V gene lookup returns CDR1 SGHAT and CDR2 FQDESV (reference sequence). This CDR3 has 16 residues.

The genes are TRBV4-2 and TRBJ2-1, with a tentative D call TRBD2 (6 bases). The CDR3 has 14 amino acids. Germline V gene lookup returns CDR1 LGHNA and CDR2 YNFKEQ. Trimming removed 0 bases from V and 9 bases from J, with 12 bases in between. The CDR3, as DNA: TGTGCCAGCAGCCAAGATCCCACCGGGAGTGAGCAGTTCTTC. It specifies CASSQDPTGSEQFF.

This chain joins TRBV6-5 and TRBJ2-5; possibly TRBD2 for D (5 bases). The CDR3 is 12 amino acids. Germline CDR1 and CDR2: MNHEY and SVGAGI. Deletions cut 6 bases from V and 9 bases from J, with 14 bases between. The CDR3 DNA is TGTGCCAGCAGGGGTGACGCAGCGGCCCAGTACTTC. Protein product: CASRGDAAAQYF.

The J gene is TRBJ2-7, the V gene TRBV25-1, with 10 bases that match TRBD2. This CDR3 contains 17 residues. V gave up 5 bases and J gave up 0 bases; unmatched junction bases: 10. Germline V gene sequence: CDR1 MGHDK, CDR2 SYGVNS. The CDR3 DNA sequence: TGTGCCAGCAGTTCTTTCCCCGGGACTAGCGACTCCTACGAGCAGTACTTC. Amino acids: CASSSFPGTSDSYEQYF.

The rearrangement links TRBV4-1 to TRBJ2-7, with 7 bases matching TRBD2. J gave up 3 bases and V 5 bases, and 4 bases lay outside the gene matches. CDR1 and CDR2 from the germline V gene are MGHRA and YSYEKL. The CDR3 consists of 13 residues. This chain's CDR3 is CASSLRTSYEQYF. The CDR3 DNA sequence: TGCGCCAGCAGCTTACGGACTAGCTACGAGCAGTACTTC.